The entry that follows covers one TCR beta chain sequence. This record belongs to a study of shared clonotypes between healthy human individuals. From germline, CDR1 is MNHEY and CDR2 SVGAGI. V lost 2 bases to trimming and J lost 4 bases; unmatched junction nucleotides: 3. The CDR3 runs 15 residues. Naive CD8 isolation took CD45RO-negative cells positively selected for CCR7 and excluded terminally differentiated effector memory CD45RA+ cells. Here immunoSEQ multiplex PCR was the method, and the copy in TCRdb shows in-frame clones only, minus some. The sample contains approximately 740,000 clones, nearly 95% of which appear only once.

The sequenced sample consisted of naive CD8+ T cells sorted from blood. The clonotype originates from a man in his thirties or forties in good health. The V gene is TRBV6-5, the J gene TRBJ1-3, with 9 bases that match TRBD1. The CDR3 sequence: CASSYGTGWGNTIYF. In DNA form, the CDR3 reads TGTGCCAGCAGTTACGGGACAGGGTGGGGAAACACCATATATTTT.